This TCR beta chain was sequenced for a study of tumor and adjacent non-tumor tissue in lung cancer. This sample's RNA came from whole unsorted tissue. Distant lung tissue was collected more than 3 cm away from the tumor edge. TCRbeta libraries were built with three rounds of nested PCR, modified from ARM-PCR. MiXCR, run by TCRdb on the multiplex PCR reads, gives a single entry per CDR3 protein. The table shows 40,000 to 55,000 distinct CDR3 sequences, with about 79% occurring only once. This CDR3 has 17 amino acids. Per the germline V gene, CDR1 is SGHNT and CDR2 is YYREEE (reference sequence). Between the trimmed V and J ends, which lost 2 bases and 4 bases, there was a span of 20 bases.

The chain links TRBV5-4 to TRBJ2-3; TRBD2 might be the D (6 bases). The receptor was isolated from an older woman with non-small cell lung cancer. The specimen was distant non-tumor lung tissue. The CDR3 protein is CASSLRRDAGDADTQYF. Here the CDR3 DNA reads TGTGCCAGCAGCTTAAGGAGGGATGCGGGTGACGCAGATACGCAGTATTTT.